This T cell receptor beta chain was obtained from a study of shared clonotypes between healthy human individuals. The study's findings and limits: Shared clonotypes: 4.5% to 6.5% naive CD4, roughly 3.5% naive CD8, under 2.5% memory CD4, over 0.3% memory CD8. The low donor count limited represented genetic and exposure-history diversity.

Trimming took 8 bases from V and 3 from J; bases not matched to a gene: 10. The CDR3 covers 14 residues. Germline lookup yields CDR1 SNHLY and CDR2 FYNNEI. As concerns this clone: The antigen is not known.

At a deep level, the assay was run. Data came from immunoSEQ multiplex PCR; TCRdb stores just in-frame clones and leaves some out. The data show roughly 2.2 million clones, with 85% to 95% seen just once and 0.37% held by the top ten. The chain combines TRBV2 with TRBJ2-7, with 7 bases identical to TRBD1. The origin of this receptor is a young man in good health. Some clones in this sample may be carry-over from other donors' samples. Sequencing was performed on naive CD4+ T cells from PBMCs. Subset given: CD45RA+ positively selected. CDR3 residues: CASGPPRQGYEQYF. In nucleotides, the CDR3 is TGTGCCAGCGGTCCCCCCCGACAGGGCTACGAGCAGTACTTC.